This record covers a single T cell receptor beta chain. Its specificity is not known. This sample was taken from a study of Ad26.COV2.S vaccination and SARS-CoV-2 variants. Study information: Ad26.COV2.S shots went into the muscle once or twice, 56 days apart.

Noted treatment: over 15 received Ad26.COV2.S at low or high dose, single or two shots; several received placebo; per-sample allocation not given. Samples were taken on day 63 after the first vaccine or placebo injection. Donor was an adult aged 18-55 years in Boston. Ad26 vector vaccine expressed Wuhan-strain SARS-CoV-2 spike. TCRdb's table, derived via immunoSEQ multiplex PCR, lists solely in-frame clones and lacks some. Altogether around 300,000 clones are present, approximately 90% being singletons, with the ten largest covering around 6.6%. Trimming took off 2 bases at V and 3 bases at J, with 5 bases between the two ends. Germline V gene sequence: CDR1 MRHNA, CDR2 SNTAGT. This CDR3 region has 13 residues. Overall study findings and caveats: Relative to placebo recipients, vaccine recipients exhibited elevated spike-specific TCR breadth.

The sequence came from a person aged 18-65 years who received the Ad26.COV2.S COVID-19 vaccine or a placebo. The sequences come from peripheral blood, collected in a trial of Ad26.COV2.S vaccine versus placebo. V usage is TRBV6-4 and J usage is TRBJ2-1; D uncertain. CDR3 DNA: TGTGCCAGCAGTGACGGTGACTACAATGAGCAGTTCTTC. This sequence encodes CASSDGDYNEQFF.